Below, 15 T cell receptor beta chains from the same sample are listed, as sequenced in a study of blood T cell repertoires in COVID-19. The method was immunoSEQ multiplex PCR; TCRdb's version includes in-frame clones alone and lacks a portion of them. The data hold around 120,000 clones, with over 80% observed a single time. The specimen was peripheral blood. These receptors were obtained from a woman aged 70-85 years with acute or convalescent COVID-19.

V gene TRBV7-2 combines with J gene TRBJ2-2, with D uncertain. Deletions cut 5 bases from V and 8 bases from J, with 9 bases between. Germline V gene sequence: CDR1 SGHTA, CDR2 FQGNSA. The length of the CDR3 is 12 residues. This CDR3 reads CASSAARGELFF. In nucleotides, the CDR3 is TGTGCCAGCAGCGCCGCTAGGGGGGAGCTGTTTTTT.

This rearrangement joins TRBV28 to TRBJ1-6; D is unresolved. The CDR3 length is 15 residues. In germline, CDR1 is MDHEN, CDR2 SYDVKM. Deletions cut 2 bases from V and 12 bases from J, with 17 bases between. The CDR3 is CASSLAARPGRPLHF. In DNA form, the CDR3 reads TGTGCCAGCAGTTTAGCGGCAAGACCTGGCCGACCCCTCCACTTT.

This chain connects TRBV11-2 to TRBJ1-6; 9 bases are shared with TRBD1. Germline V CDR1 and CDR2: SGHAT, FQNNGV. V gave up 0 bases and J gave up 11 bases; unmatched junction bases: 5. CDR3 size: 15 residues. CDR3 amino acids: CASSLEGQGVAPLHF. The CDR3 DNA follows: TGTGCCAGCAGCTTAGAGGGACAGGGAGTTGCACCCCTCCACTTT.

This clone appeared once. The chain employs TRBV2 and TRBJ1-3, with D possibly being TRBD1 (6 bases). The CDR3 is 15 amino acids. The germline CDR1 and CDR2 sequences are SNHLY and FYNNEI. The germline V and J ends were trimmed by 3 bases and 0 bases, with 9 bases remaining between them. As DNA, the CDR3 is TGTGCCAGCAGTGACGGGACACTCTCTGGAAACACCATATATTTT. Its protein product is CASSDGTLSGNTIYF.

This clone was counted a single time. The chain joins TRBV7-9 to TRBJ1-2; D is uncertain. The V gene lost 8 bases and the J gene lost 6 bases, with 7 bases spanning the gap. Germline V gene lookup returns CDR1 SEHNR and CDR2 FQNEAQ (reference sequence). This CDR3 region has 10 residues. This CDR3 is CASDSDGYTF. The DNA of the CDR3 is TGTGCCAGCGACTCGGATGGCTACACCTTC.

This chain connects TRBV6-5 to TRBJ1-6, with D possibly being TRBD1 (5 bases). The germline V gene encodes CDR1 MNHEY and CDR2 SVGAGI. CDR3 length: 13 amino acids. V was pared by 5 bases and J by 9 bases, with 11 bases between. In DNA, the CDR3 is TGTGCCAGCAGTAGGGACTGGACTTCACCCCTCCACTTT. It specifies CASSRDWTSPLHF.

The genes are TRBV14 and TRBJ2-7; the match to TRBD2 covers 7 bases. CDR3 length: 15 amino acids. Germline trimming cut 1 base from V and 3 bases from J; bases unmatched to any gene: 6. Per germline, CDR1 SGHDN and CDR2 FVKESK. The CDR3 region has the DNA TGTGCCAGCAGCCAAGTCTCAGGGAGGGACTACGAGCAGTACTTC. Translation gives CASSQVSGRDYEQYF.

The genes are TRBV24-1 and TRBJ2-1; the D gene is possibly TRBD2 (5 bases). V was clipped by 4 bases and J by 2 bases, with 8 bases between them. CDR1 is KGHDR and CDR2 is SFDVKD in the germline V gene. There are 14 residues in the CDR3. As DNA, the CDR3 is TGTGCCACCAGTGAAGAGGGAACCTACAATGAGCAGTTCTTC. Translated: CATSEEGTYNEQFF.

The chain couples TRBV24-1 to TRBJ1-2, with TRBD1 matching 7 bases. V lost 4 bases to trimming and J lost 5 bases; unmatched junction nucleotides: 3. Germline CDR1 and CDR2: KGHDR and SFDVKD. The CDR3 contains 13 residues. CDR3 residues: CATSDGTDYGYTF. DNA of the CDR3: TGTGCCACCAGTGACGGGACAGATTATGGCTACACCTTC.

A note on this clone: A much larger clone is a single base away; this may be a read error. V usage is TRBV11-3 and J usage is TRBJ1-1; D perhaps matches TRBD1 (6 bases). CDR3 length: 13 residues. CDR1 and CDR2 from the germline V gene are SGHNT and YENEEA. The CDR3 reads CASTRGGATEAFF. CDR3 DNA sequence: TGCGCCAGCACCCGGGGGGGGGCTACTGAAGCTTTCTTT.

The CDR3 loop reads CAIREAGNTIYF. The CDR3, as DNA: TGTGCCATCAGGGAAGCGGGAAACACCATATATTTT. This sequence joins TRBV10-3 and TRBJ1-3; D ambiguous. The ends were cut back, 6 bases at V and 4 bases at J, with 7 bases in the middle. Germline V gene data show CDR1 as ENHRY and CDR2 as SYGVKD. CDR3 size: 12 residues.

This clone was found once. This chain joins TRBV7-9 and TRBJ2-7; 7 bases are a match to TRBD2. Germline V gene lookup returns CDR1 SEHNR and CDR2 FQNEAQ (reference sequence). Unmatched junction bases numbered 2, after V lost 0 bases and J lost 0 bases. CDR3 length: 15 amino acids. For the CDR3, the DNA is TGTGCCAGCAGCTTAGCCGGGGGGTTCTCCTACGAGCAGTACTTC. As protein: CASSLAGGFSYEQYF.

The chain recombines TRBV11-3 with TRBJ1-1; D is perhaps TRBD1 (6 bases). This CDR3 contains 15 residues. Germline V gene data show CDR1 as SGHNT and CDR2 as YENEEA. The germline V and J ends were trimmed by 0 bases and 4 bases, with 12 bases remaining between them. CDR3: CASSLDGGGSTEAFF. The CDR3 nucleotides read TGTGCCAGCAGCTTAGATGGGGGCGGGAGCACTGAAGCTTTCTTT. Based on the CDR3 plus reference TRBV11-3 and TRBJ1-1, the full variable domain is EAGVVQSPRYKIIEKKQPVAFWCNPISGHNTLYWYLQNLGQGPELLIRYENEEAVDDSQLPKDRFSAERLKGVDSTLKIQPAELGDSAVYLCASSLDGGGSTEAFFGQGTRLTVV.

In its sample, this clone was seen once. This chain connects TRBV5-6 to TRBJ1-2; 7 bases fit TRBD1. Germline assignment: CDR1 SGHDT and CDR2 YYEEEE. This CDR3 region has 15 residues. J was trimmed by 2 bases and V by 1 base; bases with no gene match: 5. The CDR3 bases are TGTGCCAGCAGCTTGTACGACAGGGAAAACTATGGCTACACCTTC. Translation gives CASSLYDRENYGYTF.

V usage is TRBV19 and J usage is TRBJ2-7; the match to TRBD2 covers 13 bases. This CDR3 region has 16 residues. Germline V gene sequence: CDR1 LNHDA, CDR2 SQIVND (reference sequence). V lost 3 bases and J lost 4; bases outside the gene matches: 6. CDR3 loop: CASSIFRTSGGYEQYF. Here the CDR3 DNA reads TGTGCCAGTAGTATTTTCCGGACTAGCGGGGGTTACGAGCAGTACTTC.